The 20 T cell receptor beta chains in this list originate from one sample, sequenced in a study of blood T cell repertoires in COVID-19. Using immunoSEQ multiplex PCR, the repertoire was profiled, and TCRdb retains in-frame clones only, with some absent. The profile shows about 180,000 clones, around 85% of them singletons. The sequenced sample consisted of peripheral blood. The receptors were gathered from a man aged 70 or older with active or convalescent COVID-19.

Only a few counts were recorded for this clone. The V gene is TRBV7-8, the J gene TRBJ1-5; no definite D call. Germline loops: CDR1 SGHVS, CDR2 FQNEAQ. V shed 0 bases and J shed 3 bases, with 12 bases lying between them. The CDR3 loop spans 16 amino acids. The CDR3 DNA reads TGTGCCAGCAGCTTAGCGCTAGGCAGATACAATCAGCCCCAGCATTTT. Its protein product is CASSLALGRYNQPQHF.

V gene TRBV29-1 combines with J gene TRBJ2-1; possible D gene TRBD1, 8 bases. Trimming stripped 7 bases from V and 3 bases from J, with 16 bases between. This CDR3 is built from 14 residues. Germline V gives CDR1 SQVTM, CDR2 ANQGSEA. The CDR3: CSAGGGQDYNEQFF. In nucleotides, the CDR3 is TGCAGCGCAGGGGGGGGACAGGACTACAATGAGCAGTTCTTC.

This clone was observed once. CDR3 nucleotides: TGTGCCAGCTCCCCCGGACAGAAGAACACTGAAGCTTTCTTT. Residues: CASSPGQKNTEAFF. The chain is built from TRBV18 and TRBJ1-1, with a possible D match to TRBD1 (6 bases). V dropped 6 bases and J dropped 1 base, with 12 bases sitting between them. This CDR3 comprises 14 residues. Germline V gives CDR1 KGHSH, CDR2 LQKENI.

CDR3 bases: TGTGCCATCGCGCAGGGGTCCTACGAGCAGTACTTC. It codes for CAIAQGSYEQYF. The chain has TRBV10-3 and TRBJ2-7; a possible D gene is TRBD1 (6 bases). The CDR3 extends over 12 amino acids. Trimming pared 8 bases from V and 1 base from J, leaving 9 bases between. Germline V CDR1 and CDR2: ENHRY, SYGVKD.

The genes are TRBV19 and TRBJ1-2; the match to TRBD1 covers 7 bases. The V gene's germline CDR1 is LNHDA and CDR2 SQIVND (reference sequence). V was clipped by 1 base and J by 3 bases; unmatched bases: 5. This CDR3 is built from 15 residues. The DNA for the CDR3 is TGTGCCAGTAGTATAGGTGGCAGGGGGTACTATGGCTACACCTTC. Translated, it gives CASSIGGRGYYGYTF. Complete variable domain (other parts from reference TRBV19 and TRBJ1-2): DGGITQSPKYLFRKEGQNVTLSCEQNLNHDAMYWYRQDPGQGLRLIYYSQIVNDFQKGDIAEGYSVSREKKESFPLTVTSAQKNPTAFYLCASSIGGRGYYGYTFGSGTRLTVV.

This clone has only a few counts. J is TRBJ1-1 and V is TRBV7-9; D is unresolved. CDR1 and CDR2 from the germline V gene are SEHNR and FQNEAQ (reference sequence). Trimming took off 2 bases at V and 3 bases at J, with 22 bases between the two ends. The CDR3 has 18 amino acids. The CDR3 reads CASSLIPARKKGDTEAFF. The CDR3 DNA sequence: TGTGCCAGCAGCTTAATCCCCGCCAGAAAAAAGGGAGACACTGAAGCTTTCTTT.

The rearrangement links TRBV4-3 to TRBJ2-5; 9 nucleotides agree with TRBD1. In germline, CDR1 is LGHNA, CDR2 YSLEER. The CDR3 covers 15 residues. The V segment lost 0 bases and the J segment 5 bases; nucleotides outside the gene matches: 4. In DNA, the CDR3 is TGCGCCAGCAGCCAAGAAGGGACAGGGTCTGAGACCCAGTACTTC. It codes for CASSQEGTGSETQYF.

V usage is TRBV4-3 and J usage is TRBJ2-7, with 7 bases aligning to TRBD1. This CDR3 region has 16 residues. Germline V gene data show CDR1 as LGHNA and CDR2 as YSLEER. V was pared by 2 bases and J by 2 bases, with 9 bases of the junction left unmatched. Written as DNA, the CDR3 is TGCGCCAGCAGCCAAAAACCGGGACAGCAAACCTACGAGCAGTACTTC. Encoded protein: CASSQKPGQQTYEQYF.

The chain links TRBV12-3 or TRBV12-4 to TRBJ2-7; D gene unclear. Trimming removed 1 base at V and 5 bases at J, with 6 bases between. The length of the CDR3 is 12 residues. The CDR3 loop is CASSLVRDEQYF. CDR3 DNA sequence: TGTGCCAGCAGTTTAGTTCGGGACGAGCAGTACTTC.

The gene calls are TRBV28 and TRBJ2-7; possibly TRBD1 for D (5 bases). The CDR3 length is 10 residues. Trimming pared 6 bases from V and 5 bases from J, leaving 5 bases between. CDR1 and CDR2 from the germline V gene are MDHEN and SYDVKM. CDR3 in amino acids: CASRDNEQYF. CDR3 bases: TGTGCCAGCAGGGACAACGAGCAGTACTTC.

The chain combines TRBV19 with TRBJ1-4; 8 nucleotides agree with TRBD1. The CDR3 extends over 15 amino acids. Germline CDR1 is LNHDA and CDR2 is SQIVND (reference sequence). V shed 3 bases and J 8 bases; nucleotides not matched to a gene: 8. In nucleotides, the CDR3 is TGTGCCAGTAGTATCATTACAGGGGGGAAAGAAAAACTGTTTTTT. This translates into CASSIITGGKEKLFF.

The chain has TRBV13 and TRBJ1-1, with 9 bases matching TRBD1. The CDR3 is made up of 18 amino acids. Trimming at V came to 2 bases and at J to 10 bases, leaving 20 bases not matched to a gene. Germline V lookup: CDR1 PRHDT, CDR2 FYEKMQ (reference sequence). This CDR3 reads CASSLFFPLDRGGRVAFF. The CDR3 DNA sequence: TGTGCCAGCAGCTTATTCTTTCCCTTGGACAGGGGTGGTCGGGTAGCTTTCTTT. The full variable domain, in which reference TRBV13 and TRBJ1-1 provide the parts outside the CDR3, is AAGVIQSPRHLIKEKRETATLKCYPIPRHDTVYWYQQGPGQDPQFLISFYEKMQSDKGSIPDRFSAQQFSDYHSELNMSSLELGDSALYFCASSLFFPLDRGGRVAFFGQGTRLTVV.

The chain carries TRBV3-1 (or the pseudogene TRBV3-2) and TRBJ2-5; D possibly corresponds to TRBD1 (5 bases). Between the trimmed V and J ends, which lost 4 bases and 1 base, there was a span of 13 bases. The CDR3 runs to 15 residues. Germline V gene lookup returns CDR1 LGHDT and CDR2 YNNKEL (reference sequence). The CDR3 DNA reads as TGTGCCAGCAGCCTTCGACAGAGACGCCAAGAGACCCAGTACTTC. Translated: CASSLRQRRQETQYF.

This clone was observed once. This sequence joins TRBV30 and TRBJ1-5; 7 bases map to TRBD1. Germline V gives CDR1 GTSNPN, CDR2 SVGIG (reference sequence). V was clipped by 6 bases and J by 2 bases; unmatched bases: 4. The CDR3 sequence is 13 residues long. The CDR3 nucleotides read TGTGCCTGCAGCGGACAGGGCAATCAGCCCCAGCATTTT. Residues: CACSGQGNQPQHF. Variable domain in full (rest from reference TRBV30 and TRBJ1-5): SQTIHQWPATLVQPVGSPLSLECTVEGTSNPNLYWYRQAAGRGLQLLFYSVGIGQISSEVPQNLSASRPQDRQFILSSKKLLLSDSGFYLCACSGQGNQPQHFGDGTRLSIL.

The chain joins TRBV7-2 to TRBJ2-2; the D gene is possibly TRBD1 (5 bases). In germline, CDR1 is SGHTA, CDR2 FQGNSA. The germline V and J ends were trimmed by 6 bases and 2 bases, with 13 bases remaining between them. The CDR3 sequence is 15 residues long. CDR3 nucleotides: TGTGCCAGCAGACAAACAGGTTTAAACACCGGGGAGCTGTTTTTT. Its translation is CASRQTGLNTGELFF.

V usage is TRBV29-1 and J usage is TRBJ1-1; 7 positions match TRBD1. Germline trimming cut 3 bases from V and 5 bases from J; bases unmatched to any gene: 12. CDR3 size: 15 residues. CDR1 is SQVTM and CDR2 is ANQGSEA in the germline V gene. The CDR3 reads CSVDGDRAFRTEAFF. CDR3 sequence (DNA): TGCAGCGTTGACGGCGACAGGGCGTTCAGAACTGAAGCTTTCTTT.

The chain has TRBV7-2 and TRBJ1-5, with D hard to call. Trimming cost V 5 bases and J 7 bases, with 21 bases left between them. The CDR3 contains 16 residues. Looked up from germline, CDR1 is SGHTA and CDR2 is FQGNSA. CDR3 DNA sequence: TGTGCCAGCAGCCCGACCTCGGGCCCGAGAGGGCAGCCCCAGCATTTT. Protein sequence: CASSPTSGPRGQPQHF. Full variable domain (outside the CDR3, taken from reference TRBV7-2 and TRBJ1-5): GAGVSQSPSNKVTEKGKDVELRCDPISGHTALYWYRQSLGQGLEFLIYFQGNSAPDKSGLPSDRFSAERTGGSVSTLTIQRTQQEDSAVYLCASSPTSGPRGQPQHFGDGTRLSIL.

The chain uses TRBV15 and TRBJ1-4; D gene ambiguous. The germline V gene encodes CDR1 LNHNV and CDR2 YYDKDF (reference sequence). V gave up 6 bases and J gave up 0 bases, with 14 bases separating them. CDR3 length equals 16 residues. The DNA for the CDR3 is TGTGCCACCAGTACTGACCCGGGTGCAACTAATGAAAAACTGTTTTTT. Encoded protein: CATSTDPGATNEKLFF.

This rearrangement joins TRBV30 to TRBJ1-1; D is ambiguous. CDR3 length: 14 residues. The V gene lost 2 bases and the J gene lost 1 base, with 11 bases spanning the gap. Germline-derived CDR1 and CDR2 are GTSNPN and SVGIG (reference sequence). CDR3 bases: TGTGCCTGGAGTCCCCCGGGGTGGAACACTGAAGCTTTCTTT. Protein product: CAWSPPGWNTEAFF.

The CDR3 coding sequence is TGTGCCAGCATCCCCCGGGACTCAGATCAGCCCCAGCATTTT. Amino acid sequence: CASIPRDSDQPQHF. The chain combines TRBV6-5 with TRBJ1-5; possible D gene TRBD1, 5 bases. The CDR3 length is 14 residues. Trimming stripped 7 bases from V and 5 bases from J, with 15 bases between. Germline V gene lookup returns CDR1 MNHEY and CDR2 SVGAGI.